The 30 T cell receptor beta chains given below trace back to one sample, sequenced in a study of cytomegalovirus exposure and HLA in healthy donors. Vbeta (60) and Jbeta (13) primers were used in the PCR. TCRdb's copy holds only in-frame clones and misses some; the assay was immunoSEQ multiplex PCR. This sample yields roughly 76,000 clones, of which 86% are seen a single time; 1.5% to 2% belongs to the top ten. The material sequenced was PBMCs. The source of these receptors is a woman aged 25 to 39 in good health and CMV-seronegative.

The chain employs TRBV9 and TRBJ2-2, with 9 bases that match TRBD2. CDR3 length equals 17 residues. Germline V gives CDR1 SGDLS, CDR2 YYNGEE. The J segment lost 3 bases and the V segment lost 0 bases, leaving 6 bases of the junction unmatched. The CDR3 DNA follows: TGTGCCAGCAGCGTAGATCCAGCGGGAGGTGACACCGGGGAGCTGTTTTTT. Protein sequence: CASSVDPAGGDTGELFF.

The chain employs TRBV19 and TRBJ2-4, with 10 positions matching TRBD1. The CDR3 is 15 residues long. The trim removed 0 bases at V and 12 bases at J, leaving 8 bases unmatched. Germline CDR1 reads LNHDA; CDR2 reads SQIVND (reference sequence). The CDR3 is CASSIDLRQGASQYF. The CDR3 nucleotides read TGTGCCAGTAGTATAGACCTGAGACAGGGGGCTTCTCAGTACTTC.

With respect to this clone: The junction shows a germline mismatch at one end, possibly a read error. This rearrangement joins TRBV7-3 to TRBJ2-1; D is possibly TRBD2 (5 bases). The CDR3 sequence is 14 residues long. CDR1 is SGHTA and CDR2 is FQGTGA in the germline V gene. CDR3 amino acids: CASTLEGSSNEQFF. In DNA, the CDR3 is TGTGCCAGCACCCTCGAGGGATCCTCCAATGAGCAGTTCTTC.

V and J are TRBV2 and TRBJ2-2; possibly TRBD2 for D (6 bases). Germline CDR1 reads SNHLY; CDR2 reads FYNNEI. Trimming stripped 6 bases from V and 2 bases from J, with 13 bases between. The CDR3 runs to 15 residues. In nucleotides, the CDR3 is TGTGCCAGCAGACGATCGGACTATAACACCGGGGAGCTGTTTTTT. As protein: CASRRSDYNTGELFF.

The CDR3 nucleotides read TGTGCCAGCAGCAGAGGGACAGCTTACGAGCAGTACTTC. Protein product: CASSRGTAYEQYF. The rearrangement links TRBV6-5 to TRBJ2-7; 7 bases line up with TRBD1. V lost 6 bases to trimming and J lost 4 bases; unmatched junction nucleotides: 6. The germline V gene encodes CDR1 MNHEY and CDR2 SVGAGI. The CDR3 runs to 13 residues.

This clone has more than one count but fewer than ten. V and J are TRBV9 and TRBJ2-7; 7 positions agree with TRBD1. CDR3 length equals 15 residues. With V trimmed by 1 base and J by 0 bases, 4 bases remained unmatched. Germline CDR1 is SGDLS and CDR2 is YYNGEE. The CDR3 here is CASSVRGGASYEQYF. DNA for the CDR3: TGTGCCAGCAGCGTAAGAGGGGGCGCCTCCTACGAGCAGTACTTC. The entire variable domain, with the rest obtained from reference TRBV9 and TRBJ2-7, is as follows: DSGVTQTPKHLITATGQRVTLRCSPRSGDLSVYWYQQSLDQGLQFLIQYYNGEERAKGNILERFSAQQFPDLHSELNLSSLELGDSALYFCASSVRGGASYEQYFGPGTRLTVT.

This clone was counted only a few times. V and J are TRBV10-2 and TRBJ2-6; 7 nucleotides align to TRBD2. The CDR3 loop spans 18 amino acids. CDR1 WSHSY and CDR2 SAAADI come from the germline V gene. Unmatched junction bases numbered 9, after V lost 4 bases and J lost 0 bases. The CDR3 loop reads CASSAAGVLSSGANVLTF. The CDR3 coding sequence is TGCGCCAGCAGTGCCGCGGGGGTTCTTAGCTCTGGGGCCAACGTCCTGACTTTC.

This clone appeared a single time. The V and J genes are TRBV10-3 and TRBJ1-2, with TRBD1 identical over 7 bases. Germline CDR1 ENHRY, CDR2 SYGVKD. The CDR3 has 19 residues. J was trimmed by 5 bases and V by 0 bases; bases with no gene match: 18. CDR3 in amino acids: CAISESNKEQGSLRYGYTF. The CDR3 coding sequence is TGTGCCATCAGTGAGTCTAACAAGGAACAGGGGTCCTTAAGATATGGCTACACCTTC.

The chain has TRBV7-6 and TRBJ2-5, with D unclear. From germline, CDR1 is SGHVS and CDR2 FNYEAQ. This CDR3 region has 15 residues. The V gene lost 5 bases and the J gene lost 1 base, with 14 bases spanning the gap. The CDR3 reads CASSPPAASQETQYF. CDR3 bases: TGTGCCAGCAGCCCCCCGGCGGCTAGCCAAGAGACCCAGTACTTC.

With regard to this clone: Compared with germline, one end of the junction differs, possibly owing to a read error. The rearrangement uses TRBV7-9 and TRBJ2-7, with 7 bases fitting TRBD1. The CDR3 is 12 residues long. Per the germline V gene, CDR1 is SEHNR and CDR2 is FQNEAQ (reference sequence). The CDR3 sequence is CSSSLTGVEQYF. The CDR3 coding sequence is TGTTCCAGCAGCCTAACAGGGGTAGAGCAGTACTTC.

This chain links TRBV5-1 with TRBJ2-5; TRBD2 matches 14 bases. The V gene end was trimmed by 4 bases and the J gene end by 5 bases; junction bases not matched to a gene: 10. The CDR3 consists of 17 residues. Germline V lookup: CDR1 SGHRS, CDR2 YFSETQ. This chain's CDR3 is CASSRPGLAGVEETQYF. CDR3 bases: TGCGCCAGCAGCAGACCGGGACTAGCGGGAGTGGAGGAGACCCAGTACTTC.

This chain uses TRBV2 with TRBJ1-5; 7 nucleotides align to TRBD1. Germline CDR1 and CDR2: SNHLY and FYNNEI. The CDR3 contains 14 residues. Trimming took 2 bases from V and 5 from J; bases not matched to a gene: 3. The CDR3 region is CASSEQGGYQPQHF. CDR3 in DNA: TGTGCCAGCAGTGAACAGGGGGGTTATCAGCCCCAGCATTTT.

The chain joins TRBV30 to TRBJ1-4; possibly TRBD1 for D (6 bases). The CDR3 is made up of 13 amino acids. Germline CDR1 reads GTSNPN; CDR2 reads SVGIG (reference sequence). The V end was cut by 0 bases, the J end by 7 bases, with 9 bases between. DNA of the CDR3: TGTGCCTGGAGTGTACAAGGGGGTGAAAAACTGTTTTTT. Amino acid sequence: CAWSVQGGEKLFF.

The chain joins TRBV6-6 to TRBJ2-5, with TRBD2 matching 8 bases. CDR3 length equals 15 residues. Germline loops: CDR1 MNHNY, CDR2 SVGAGI (reference sequence). The ends lost 4 bases at V and 7 bases at J; junction bases unmatched: 11. In DNA form, the CDR3 reads TGTGCCAGCAGTTCCCGGATTAGCGGGATTAGGACCCAGTACTTC. This encodes CASSSRISGIRTQYF.

DNA of the CDR3: TGTGCCAGCAGTGTTCCCGTGGGGGGATCACCCCTCCACTTT. Its translation is CASSVPVGGSPLHF. The chain joins TRBV6-1 to TRBJ1-6, with D perhaps TRBD1 (5 bases). This CDR3 spans 14 amino acids. Trimming shortened V by 4 bases and J by 10 bases, and 14 bases separated the two germline ends. Germline CDR1 is MNHNS and CDR2 is SASEGT.

The chain joins TRBV6-5 to TRBJ2-5; TRBD2 aligns across 8 bases. Unmatched junction bases numbered 8, after V lost 0 bases and J lost 5 bases. CDR1 MNHEY and CDR2 SVGAGI come from the germline V gene. The CDR3 runs to 16 residues. The CDR3 loop reads CASSYSQLAAGETQYF. CDR3 coding DNA: TGTGCCAGCAGTTACTCCCAACTAGCGGCTGGCGAGACCCAGTACTTC.

The V gene is TRBV5-1, the J gene TRBJ1-2; TRBD1 matches 7 bases. Trimming took 0 bases from V and 4 from J; bases not matched to a gene: 3. Germline loops: CDR1 SGHRS, CDR2 YFSETQ. The CDR3 length is 14 residues. DNA of the CDR3: TGCGCCAGCAGCTTGGGGGGACAGAGCTATGGCTACACCTTC. It is translated as CASSLGGQSYGYTF.

The gene calls are TRBV12-5 and TRBJ1-4; D may be TRBD1 (6 bases). Germline V gene data show CDR1 as LGHNT and CDR2 as FRNRAP. CDR3 length equals 13 residues. Trimming stripped 6 bases from V and 5 bases from J, with 10 bases between. The chain's CDR3 is CASGETGNEKLFF. As DNA, the CDR3 is TGTGCTAGTGGGGAAACAGGGAATGAAAAACTGTTTTTT.

The chain is built from TRBV19 and TRBJ2-4, with no clear D. CDR3 size: 15 residues. Germline CDR1 reads LNHDA; CDR2 reads SQIVND (reference sequence). V was cut by 8 bases and J by 0 bases, with 14 bases left in between. DNA for the CDR3: TGTGCCAGTTCTCTCGGCGGTGCAGCCAAAAACATTCAGTACTTC. Its translation is CASSLGGAAKNIQYF. The full variable domain, completed using reference TRBV19 and TRBJ2-4, is DGGITQSPKYLFRKEGQNVTLSCEQNLNHDAMYWYRQDPGQGLRLIYYSQIVNDFQKGDIAEGYSVSREKKESFPLTVTSAQKNPTAFYLCASSLGGAAKNIQYFGAGTRLSVL.

The chain combines TRBV27 with TRBJ2-5; TRBD2 aligns across 8 bases. The CDR3 totals 14 residues. The V gene end was trimmed by 6 bases and the J gene end by 3 bases; junction bases not matched to a gene: 6. The germline V gene encodes CDR1 MNHEY and CDR2 SMNVEV (reference sequence). Here the CDR3 reads CASRRLALEETQYF. As DNA, the CDR3 is TGTGCCAGCAGGAGACTAGCGTTGGAAGAGACCCAGTACTTC.

The DNA of the CDR3 is TGTGCCAGCAGCGGGGGTTGGACAGGGGTGTTCCTGCATTTT. It encodes CASSGGWTGVFLHF. V and J are TRBV6-1 and TRBJ1-5, with TRBD1 identical over 9 bases. Looked up from germline, CDR1 is MNHNS and CDR2 is SASEGT. The CDR3 covers 14 residues. After removal of 6 bases from V and 15 bases from J, the junction contained 15 bases not matched to a gene.

This sequence joins TRBV7-2 and TRBJ2-7; 12 bases map to TRBD2. The J segment lost 3 bases and the V segment lost 1 base, leaving 4 bases of the junction unmatched. Germline CDR1 SGHTA, CDR2 FQGNSA. The CDR3 is 16 amino acids. The CDR3 reads CASSLGGLAGYYEQYF. CDR3 DNA sequence: TGTGCCAGCAGCTTAGGTGGACTAGCGGGATACTACGAGCAGTACTTC.

This chain connects TRBV28 to TRBJ1-1, with D maybe TRBD1 (6 bases). Trimming left V 7 bases short and J 0 bases short, with 12 bases between. This CDR3 comprises 14 residues. The V gene's germline CDR1 is MDHEN and CDR2 SYDVKM. The CDR3 loop reads CASITQGLNTEAFF. DNA for the CDR3: TGTGCCAGCATTACCCAGGGGCTGAACACTGAAGCTTTCTTT.

The chain combines TRBV5-6 with TRBJ2-5; tentative D call: TRBD2 (5 bases). Trimming stripped 2 bases from V and 2 bases from J, with 13 bases between. The CDR3 runs 15 residues. Germline V gene data show CDR1 as SGHDT and CDR2 as YYEEEE. CDR3 sequence reads: CASSFPLAAQETQYF. CDR3 in DNA: TGTGCCAGCAGCTTTCCCCTAGCAGCTCAAGAGACCCAGTACTTC.

V and J are TRBV11-2 and TRBJ2-7; maybe TRBD2 (8 bases). The CDR3 has 15 amino acids. Per the germline V gene, CDR1 is SGHAT and CDR2 is FQNNGV. V was clipped by 4 bases and J by 6 bases, with 19 bases between them. The CDR3 coding sequence is TGTGCCAGCAGCTCGAGGGGGCTAAGCGGGAGCGAGCAGTACTTC. Protein sequence: CASSSRGLSGSEQYF.

This clone has a single count. The CDR3 loop reads CASSIDMRGSLTYNEQFF. In nucleotides, the CDR3 is TGTGCCAGTAGTATAGATATGAGGGGGTCCCTTACCTACAATGAGCAGTTCTTC. J is TRBJ2-1 and V is TRBV19; the D gene is possibly TRBD1 (6 bases). With 0 bases removed from V and 2 bases from J, the gap between germline ends came to 17 bases. The CDR3 runs 18 residues. Germline V gene lookup returns CDR1 LNHDA and CDR2 SQIVND (reference sequence).

The V and J genes are TRBV7-9 and TRBJ1-2, with D unresolved. CDR3 length: 14 residues. The germline V and J ends were trimmed by 4 bases and 8 bases, with 17 bases remaining between them. Per the germline V gene, CDR1 is SEHNR and CDR2 is FQNEAQ (reference sequence). The CDR3 DNA reads TGTGCCAGCAGCTCCGAGCGGGGTCGAGGAGGCTACACCTTC. It specifies CASSSERGRGGYTF. Based on the CDR3 plus reference TRBV7-9 and TRBJ1-2, the full variable domain is DTGVSQNPRHKITKRGQNVTFRCDPISEHNRLYWYRQTLGQGPEFLTYFQNEAQLEKSRLLSDRFSAERPKGSFSTLEIQRTEQGDSAMYLCASSSERGRGGYTFGSGTRLTVV.

The gene calls are TRBV4-3 and TRBJ2-1; TRBD2 matches at 7 bases. The CDR3 has 17 amino acids. Germline values: CDR1 LGHNA, CDR2 YSLEER. J was trimmed by 4 bases and V by 0 bases; bases with no gene match: 9. CDR3 coding DNA: TGCGCCAGCAGCCAAGATGGTGAGGCTAGCGGATACAATGAGCAGTTCTTC. This codes for CASSQDGEASGYNEQFF.

The chain couples TRBV5-4 to TRBJ1-1, with D maybe TRBD1 (5 bases). Germline V lookup: CDR1 SGHNT, CDR2 YYREEE (reference sequence). Trimming took off 0 bases at V and 4 bases at J, with 10 bases between the two ends. There are 14 residues in the CDR3. As DNA, the CDR3 is TGTGCCAGCAGCTTGGGGGCAAGGGGCACTGAAGCTTTCTTT. Its protein is CASSLGARGTEAFF.

The chain joins TRBV5-4 to TRBJ1-5; D is ambiguous. Looked up from germline, CDR1 is SGHNT and CDR2 is YYREEE (reference sequence). Trimming removed 4 bases at V and 2 bases at J, with 10 bases between. This CDR3 is built from 14 residues. The CDR3 spells CASSKDGGNQPQHF. CDR3 bases: TGTGCCAGCAGCAAGGACGGGGGCAATCAGCCCCAGCATTTT.